This T cell receptor beta chain was recorded in a study of T cells in tumors after PD-1 blockade. Study-wide background: Either cemiplimab 350 mg every 2 weeks or pembrolizumab 200 mg every 3 weeks was given.

This CDR3 has 14 amino acids. Data came from immunoSEQ multiplex PCR; TCRdb stores just in-frame clones and leaves some out. The table has about 20,000 clones, approximately 78% seen once. The clonotype was recovered from a human donor with basal cell carcinoma. The chain has TRBV21-1 and TRBJ2-7; the D call of TRBD2 is as the table states it, not checked on the DNA. TRBV21-1 counts as a pseudogene. The source was PBMCs, collected before anti-PD-1 treatment. The chain's CDR3 is CASRASGGAYEQYF. CDR3 sequence (DNA): TGTGCCAGCCGGGCTAGCGGGGGGGCCTACGAGCAGTACTTC.